The 29 T cell receptor beta chains presented below share a single source sample, sequenced in a study of human T cells and chemical hapten exposure (dated by TCRdb to about 2021). The meaning of the sample's time point label: patch test 3, about 24 weeks after DPC sensitization. The treatment or condition tag for this specimen amounts to: therapeutic diphenylcyclopropenone sensitization with weekly scalp DPC. Libraries were built with RACE. The instrument was a NextSeq 500. The raw public data were reprocessed by TCRdb itself: fastp quality trimming at Q25, MiXCR clonotype calling, in-frame beta chains only. Under each unique CDR3 protein, matching rows form one entry showing the most common genes and DNA. This sample comprises around 70,000 distinct CDR3 sequences, 8.5% to 14% of them detected only once. More than 1.2% of the sample is held by the ten biggest clonotypes. Sequencing used whole blood, obtained in connection with sensitization to the hapten diphenylcyclopropenone (DPC). Receptor source: a woman aged 50 to 60 with alopecia areata. Some clones in this sample may be carry-over from other donors' samples.

Concerning this clonotype itself: This clone may be a read error of a much larger clone one base away. V usage is TRBV7-2 and J usage is TRBJ2-1; the D is unclear. Germline CDR1 reads SGHTA; CDR2 reads FQGNSA. The length of the CDR3 is 14 residues. The CDR3 sequence is CVSSPRVADNEQFF. CDR3 coding DNA: TGTGTCAGCAGCCCTAGGGTAGCAGACAATGAGCAGTTCTTC.

This clonotype was counted only a few times. This chain joins TRBV4-1 and TRBJ2-1; D remains unclear. This CDR3 has 12 residues. Germline V CDR1 and CDR2: MGHRA, YSYEKL. Deletions cut 3 bases from V and 9 bases from J, with 9 bases between. The DNA of the CDR3 is TGCGCCAGCAGCCACCTTGGTCGTGAGCAGTTCTTC. Translating gives CASSHLGREQFF.

In this sample, this clonotype turned up many times. J is TRBJ1-1 and V is TRBV29-1, with D tentatively TRBD1 (5 bases). V lost 6 bases and J lost 3, with 14 bases in between. The CDR3 runs 13 residues. CDR1 SQVTM and CDR2 ANQGSEA come from the germline V gene. The CDR3 nucleotides are TGCAGCGTGGGTATGGAGGGGTACACTGAAGCTTTCTTT. Its protein is CSVGMEGYTEAFF.

This chain links TRBV7-2 with TRBJ2-2; 8 bases line up with TRBD2. Germline trimming cut 0 bases from V and 16 bases from J; bases unmatched to any gene: 16. The CDR3 is 16 residues long. From germline, CDR1 is SGHTA and CDR2 FQGNSA. Written as DNA, the CDR3 is TGTGCCAGCAGCTTAGCGGGGTTTAAGCGGGGGTCCCCCCCGTTTTTT. This sequence encodes CASSLAGFKRGSPPFF.

This clonotype was recorded a few times. The rearrangement links TRBV12-3 or TRBV12-4 to TRBJ2-7; tentative D call: TRBD1 (6 bases). The CDR3 extends over 15 amino acids. V lost 6 bases and J lost 3, with 18 bases in between. The CDR3 is CASRSGHQSFYEQYF. The DNA of the CDR3 is TGTGCCAGCAGGTCGGGACACCAAAGTTTCTACGAGCAGTACTTC.

CDR3 nucleotides: TGTGCCAGCAGTAGGACGGCGGGCGGACCCGGAAGGTCCAATGAGCAGTTCTTC. It encodes CASSRTAGGPGRSNEQFF. The V gene is TRBV9, the J gene TRBJ2-1; TRBD2 is a possible D gene (5 bases). Germline V gives CDR1 SGDLS, CDR2 YYNGEE. This CDR3 has 18 residues. V lost 5 bases to trimming and J lost 6 bases, with 27 bases between them. The whole variable domain, filled in from reference TRBV9 and TRBJ2-1, reads DSGVTQTPKHLITATGQRVTLRCSPRSGDLSVYWYQQSLDQGLQFLIQYYNGEERAKGNILERFSAQQFPDLHSELNLSSLELGDSALYFCASSRTAGGPGRSNEQFFGPGTRLTVL.

This chain uses TRBV11-3 with TRBJ2-7, with 12 bases matching TRBD1. Germline assignment: CDR1 SGHNT and CDR2 YENEEA. This CDR3 is 16 amino acids long. V was clipped by 6 bases and J by 4 bases; unmatched bases: 10. As DNA, the CDR3 is TGTGCCAGCAGTTCTACCGGGACAGGGGGCAGTTACGAGCAGTACTTC. Protein sequence: CASSSTGTGGSYEQYF.

Only a few counts were recorded for this clonotype. In DNA, the CDR3 is TGCGCCAGCAGCTCTGGACAGGGAATAGGCTACACCTTC. The encoded protein is CASSSGQGIGYTF. The chain carries TRBV5-1 and TRBJ1-2; 8 bases are shared with TRBD1. The CDR3 spans 13 residues. Trimming removed 3 bases from V and 8 bases from J; junction bases left unmatched: 6. Germline CDR1 is SGHRS and CDR2 is YFSETQ.

The CDR3 nucleotides are TGCAGTGCTATGGGACTAGCGGGAGGTGAAGATACGCAGTATTTT. The encoded protein is CSAMGLAGGEDTQYF. This chain connects TRBV20-1 to TRBJ2-3; 15 positions agree with TRBD2. J was trimmed by 5 bases and V by 4 bases; bases with no gene match: 4. The CDR3 consists of 15 residues. Germline loops: CDR1 DFQATT, CDR2 SNEGSKA (reference sequence).

This clonotype appeared a few times. This sequence joins TRBV28 and TRBJ1-1; D gene unclear. This CDR3 is built from 15 residues. Germline values: CDR1 MDHEN, CDR2 SYDVKM. Deletions cut 6 bases from V and 3 bases from J, with 17 bases between. DNA of the CDR3: TGTGCCAGCAGCCCCCGGGTGGGCGGGGACACTGAAGCTTTCTTT. Amino acid sequence: CASSPRVGGDTEAFF.

This clonotype was seen many times. The chain has TRBV28 and TRBJ1-1; the D gene is possibly TRBD1 (5 bases). The CDR3 extends over 15 amino acids. Per germline, CDR1 MDHEN and CDR2 SYDVKM. Between the trimmed V and J ends, which lost 8 bases and 2 bases, there was a span of 18 bases. The CDR3 nucleotides are TGTGCCAGCGCCAGTCTCCAGGGCCCTAACACTGAAGCTTTCTTT. This sequence encodes CASASLQGPNTEAFF.

This clonotype was observed at least ten times. The chain is built from TRBV7-2 and TRBJ2-7; D may be TRBD2 (6 bases). V was cut by 1 base and J by 4 bases, with 14 bases left in between. CDR3 length equals 15 residues. Germline V gene lookup returns CDR1 SGHTA and CDR2 FQGNSA. CDR3 loop: CASSLVQEGPYEQYF. The CDR3 coding sequence is TGTGCCAGCAGCTTAGTACAGGAGGGCCCATACGAGCAGTACTTC. The variable domain in full, with the rest retrieved from reference TRBV7-2 and TRBJ2-7, is GAGVSQSPSNKVTEKGKDVELRCDPISGHTALYWYRQSLGQGLEFLIYFQGNSAPDKSGLPSDRFSAERTGGSVSTLTIQRTQQEDSAVYLCASSLVQEGPYEQYFGPGTRLTVT.

This clonotype was found a few times. This chain connects TRBV6-5 to TRBJ2-3; 7 positions match TRBD2. CDR3 length: 15 amino acids. Germline V gene sequence: CDR1 MNHEY, CDR2 SVGAGI. V shed 6 bases, J shed 0 bases, and the junction held 6 bases outside the gene matches. The CDR3 DNA reads TGTGCCAGCAGGGAACTAGCGCGTAGCACAGATACGCAGTATTTT. This encodes CASRELARSTDTQYF.

This clonotype has only a few counts. The V and J genes are TRBV6-5 and TRBJ1-2, with TRBD1 identical over 7 bases. The germline V gene has CDR1 MNHEY and CDR2 SVGAGI. The CDR3 totals 13 residues. V lost 6 bases, J lost 4 bases, and 5 bases stayed unmatched. DNA of the CDR3: TGTGCCAGCAGAGAGACAGGGTTCTATGGCTACACCTTC. The encoded protein is CASRETGFYGYTF.

A remark on this clonotype: This may arise from a read error, as a much more abundant clone is one base away. This chain joins TRBV6-2 or TRBV6-3 and TRBJ2-3, with a tentative D call TRBD2 (5 bases). Germline CDR1 MNHEY, CDR2 SVGEGT. This CDR3 is built from 14 residues. With 5 bases removed from V and 3 bases from J, the gap between germline ends came to 12 bases. The CDR3 is CASSNSGATDTQYF. The CDR3 DNA is TGTGCCAGCAGTAACAGCGGCGCGACAGATACGCAGTATTTT.

This clonotype appeared many times. The chain combines TRBV5-8 with TRBJ2-7; 8 bases match TRBD1. The V gene end was trimmed by 4 bases and the J gene end by 4 bases; junction bases not matched to a gene: 10. Germline V gene lookup returns CDR1 SGHTS and CDR2 YDEGEE. This CDR3 contains 15 residues. This CDR3 reads CASSDHRTGSYEQYF. CDR3 coding DNA: TGTGCCAGCAGCGATCACCGGACAGGGAGTTACGAGCAGTACTTC.

This clonotype was counted many times. V is TRBV12-5 and J is TRBJ2-1, with D possibly called TRBD1 or TRBD2 (6 bases each). V was shortened by 3 bases and J by 0 bases, with 24 bases between the two germline ends. There are 20 residues in the CDR3. The germline gives CDR1 LGHNT, CDR2 FRNRAP. The CDR3 bases are TGTGCTAGTGGTTTAGGTTCGACGGGGGCGGGATTCAGCTCCTACAATGAGCAGTTCTTC. This sequence encodes CASGLGSTGAGFSSYNEQFF. Looking up the rest from reference TRBV12-5 and TRBJ2-1 gives the full variable domain: DARVTQTPRHKVTEMGQEVTMRCQPILGHNTVFWYRQTMMQGLELLAYFRNRAPLDDSGMPKDRFSAEMPDATLATLKIQPSEPRDSAVYFCASGLGSTGAGFSSYNEQFFGPGTRLTVL.

The chain recombines TRBV12-3 or TRBV12-4 with TRBJ2-3; 9 bases are a match to TRBD1. This CDR3 contains 15 residues. V shed 5 bases and J 7 bases; nucleotides not matched to a gene: 10. Written as DNA, the CDR3 is TGTGCCAGCAGTCGCGGGACAGGGAGGGCCAATACGCAGTATTTT. Amino acid sequence: CASSRGTGRANTQYF.

This clonotype was observed a handful of times. This chain uses TRBV6-1 with TRBJ1-5, with a tentative D call TRBD1 (5 bases). V dropped 6 bases and J dropped 5 bases, with 14 bases sitting between them. Germline V gene sequence: CDR1 MNHNS, CDR2 SASEGT. The CDR3 is made up of 14 amino acids. The CDR3 sequence is CASRERGSYQPQHF. CDR3 nucleotides: TGTGCCAGCAGGGAGAGGGGATCTTATCAGCCCCAGCATTTT.

This clonotype was found many times. In DNA form, the CDR3 reads TGTGCCAGCAGCTTCGATACCCGGGACAGGCTGAACACTGAAGCTTTCTTT. Its protein product is CASSFDTRDRLNTEAFF. V gene TRBV11-3 combines with J gene TRBJ1-1, with 8 nucleotides matching TRBD1. The ends lost 3 bases at V and 0 bases at J; junction bases unmatched: 9. Germline V CDR1 and CDR2: SGHNT, YENEEA. CDR3 length equals 17 residues.

This clonotype has just a few counts. The rearrangement links TRBV6-6 to TRBJ2-5; D remains ambiguous. Trimming removed 2 bases at V and 4 bases at J, with 2 bases between. The CDR3 extends over 11 amino acids. Germline V gene lookup returns CDR1 MNHNY and CDR2 SVGAGI (reference sequence). The CDR3 region has the DNA TGTGCCAGCAGTTACGCAGAGACCCAGTACTTC. Residues: CASSYAETQYF.

This clonotype was observed many times. The rearrangement joins TRBV28 to TRBJ1-5; possibly TRBD1 for D (5 bases). Trimming removed 5 bases from V and 7 bases from J, with 15 bases in between. The CDR3 is made up of 14 amino acids. Looked up from germline, CDR1 is MDHEN and CDR2 is SYDVKM. CDR3 in DNA: TGTGCCAGCAGTGCGGACATCCTGGGGCAGCCCCAGCATTTT. As protein: CASSADILGQPQHF.

This clonotype was recorded many times. This sequence joins TRBV6-2 or TRBV6-3 and TRBJ2-1, with D perhaps matching TRBD1 (6 bases). V was pared by 8 bases and J by 7 bases, with 15 bases between. The CDR3 covers 13 residues. CDR1 is MNHEY, CDR2 SVGEGT, per germline. The CDR3 DNA is TGTGCCAGCCAGGGGAAGTGGGAGAATGAGCAGTTCTTC. Its translation: CASQGKWENEQFF.

To note about this clonotype: A much more abundant neighbour one base away suggests this may be a read error. J is TRBJ1-1 and V is TRBV5-8; no clear D. CDR1 SGHTS and CDR2 YDEGEE come from the germline V gene. This CDR3 comprises 13 residues. In DNA, the CDR3 is TGTGTCAGCAGCCTAAGTACAGTCGCTGAAGCTTTCTTT. The encoded protein is CVSSLSTVAEAFF.

The chain recombines TRBV6-1 with TRBJ1-5; D call uncertain. Germline CDR1 reads MNHNS; CDR2 reads SASEGT. The CDR3 consists of 15 residues. The V end was cut by 3 bases, the J end by 0 bases, with 9 bases between. DNA of the CDR3: TGTGCCAGCAGTGACCAGAACCATAGCAATCAGCCCCAGCATTTT. Its protein product is CASSDQNHSNQPQHF.

This clonotype was seen at least ten times. This rearrangement joins TRBV28 to TRBJ1-1; 8 bases match TRBD1. The germline gives CDR1 MDHEN, CDR2 SYDVKM. The CDR3 sequence is 17 residues long. The junction had 12 bases not matched to a gene; V was cut back by 2 bases and J by 4 bases. CDR3 protein: CASSLQGAVGASTEAFF. CDR3 DNA: TGTGCCAGCAGTTTACAGGGGGCCGTGGGTGCAAGCACTGAAGCTTTCTTT.

The sample holds a few counts of this clonotype. The chain recombines TRBV20-1 with TRBJ1-6, with unresolved D. The CDR3 covers 12 residues. The V end lost 3 bases, the J end lost 5 bases, and 5 bases lay between the germline ends. Germline assignment: CDR1 DFQATT and CDR2 SNEGSKA (reference sequence). CDR3 in DNA: TGCAGTGCTAGGGGTAATAATTCACCCCTCCACTTT. Encoded protein: CSARGNNSPLHF.

This chain uses TRBV4-2 with TRBJ2-7; D not resolved. From germline, CDR1 is LGHNA and CDR2 YNFKEQ. CDR3 length: 11 residues. Trimming removed 3 bases from V and 5 bases from J, with 5 bases in between. The CDR3 here is CASSQDHEQYF. DNA of the CDR3: TGTGCCAGCAGCCAGGACCACGAGCAGTACTTC.

This chain links TRBV20-1 with TRBJ2-1; D remains ambiguous. The germline V gene encodes CDR1 DFQATT and CDR2 SNEGSKA (reference sequence). Trimming pared 4 bases from V and 5 bases from J, leaving 9 bases between. The CDR3 is 12 residues long. In DNA, the CDR3 is TGCAGTGCTACCCGAGGTAACAATGAGCAGTTCTTC. Translated, it gives CSATRGNNEQFF.